Listed below are T cell receptor beta chains from one sample, sequenced in a study of PD-L1 blockade in urothelial cancer. Generated by immunoSEQ multiplex PCR, the TCRdb table keeps only in-frame clones and is missing some. The top ten clones hold roughly a sixth of a sample with approximately 20,000 clones, around 90% of them seen once. The sample in question was PBMCs, obtained around atezolizumab (anti-PD-L1) treatment. The receptors originated from a woman aged 60 to 75 with urothelial cancer. Both conserved end residues are part of each CDR3. The D gene is left open where the match is weak. Some rows have no size entry. The others give once, few or many, or a class for an expanded clone.

TRBJ2-5 TRBV28 TRBD1 . CASSPQWGQGETQYF TGTGCCAGCAGCCCCCAGTGGGGACAGGGAGAGACCCAGTACTTC
TRBJ2-1 TRBV28 TRBD1 . CASIPGQGQNYNEQFF TGTGCCAGCATCCCCGGACAGGGACAAAACTACAATGAGCAGTTCTTC
TRBJ2-5 TRBV5-4 . . CASSAAGRKETQYF TGTGCCAGCAGCGCAGCCGGGAGAAAAGAGACCCAGTACTTC
TRBJ1-3 TRBV28 . . CASSHLRTVGNTIYF TGTGCCAGCAGCCACCTCAGGACAGTAGGAAACACCATATATTTT
TRBJ1-1 TRBV5-1 . . CASSFRGMNTEAFF TGCGCCAGCAGCTTCAGGGGTATGAACACTGAAGCTTTCTTT
TRBJ2-7 TRBV10-2 TRBD2 few CASSDGERDTYEQYF TGCGCCAGCAGTGACGGGGAGCGGGATACCTACGAGCAGTACTTC
TRBJ1-3 TRBV7-9 . . CASSLGESGTGNTIYF TGTGCCAGCAGCTTAGGGGAGTCGGGTACGGGAAACACCATATATTTT
TRBJ1-2 TRBV6-6 TRBD1 . CASSYSGTGSDGYTF TGTGCCAGCAGTTACTCCGGGACAGGGTCTGATGGCTACACCTTC
TRBJ1-1 TRBV6-5 . few CASSLFSGNTEAFF TGTGCCAGCAGCCTATTCTCAGGGAACACTGAAGCTTTCTTT
TRBJ2-1 TRBV9 TRBD2 . CASRTPGTSDNEQFF TGTGCCAGCAGGACCCCCGGGACTAGTGACAATGAGCAGTTCTTC
TRBJ2-1 TRBV27 TRBD2 . CASSAGLAGWSRQFF TGTGCCAGCAGTGCCGGACTAGCGGGCTGGTCGCGGCAGTTCTTC
TRBJ2-7 TRBV11-2 . . CASSRYGTGTYEQYF TGTGCCAGCAGCCGGTACGGAACAGGGACCTACGAGCAGTACTTC
TRBJ2-7 TRBV6-5 TRBD1 . CASKATGEFYEQYF TGTGCCAGCAAAGCGACAGGGGAATTCTACGAGCAGTACTTC
TRBJ1-2 TRBV18 TRBD1 . CASSPGQDVTF TGTGCCAGCTCACCCGGACAGGACGTCACCTTC
TRBJ2-7 TRBV6-5 . . CASSYSSRGNSYEQYF TGTGCCAGCAGTTACTCGTCTCGCGGGAACTCCTACGAGCAGTACTTC
TRBJ2-7 TRBV11-2 . . CASSGYGTFYEQYF TGTGCCAGCAGCGGGTACGGGACTTTCTACGAGCAGTACTTC
TRBJ2-1 TRBV7-8 TRBD2 . CASSPRTSGSYNEQFF TGTGCCAGCAGCCCCCGGACTAGCGGGAGTTACAATGAGCAGTTCTTC
TRBJ2-5 TRBV29-1 . . CSVLALGETQYF TGCAGCGTCCTTGCACTAGGGGAGACCCAGTACTTC
TRBJ2-1 TRBV27 TRBD2 . CASSYGTSGTPGNEQFF TGTGCCAGCAGTTACGGGACTAGCGGCACCCCGGGTAATGAGCAGTTCTTC
TRBJ2-1 TRBV4-1 TRBD2 . CASSQAAGLAGNEQFF TGCGCCAGCAGCCAAGCGGCGGGACTAGCAGGCAATGAGCAGTTCTTC
TRBJ2-7 TRBV27 . . CASSLSYRHEQYF TGTGCCAGCAGTTTATCTTACAGGCACGAGCAGTACTTC
TRBJ1-4 TRBV2 . . CASSVSPGVANEKLFF TGTGCCAGCAGTGTCTCCCCAGGGGTGGCTAATGAAAAACTGTTTTTT
TRBJ2-1 TRBV4-2 . . CASSQDLRRGSYNEQFF TGTGCCAGCAGCCAAGACCTTAGGAGGGGCTCCTACAATGAGCAGTTCTTC
TRBJ2-7 TRBV28 TRBD1 . CASSLTEAGGFHEQYF TGTGCCAGCAGTTTAACGGAAGCAGGGGGTTTCCACGAGCAGTACTTC
TRBJ2-1 TRBV10-1 TRBD2 . CASSLAGTSYNEQFF TGCGCCAGCAGTCTAGCGGGAACGTCCTACAATGAGCAGTTCTTC
TRBJ2-4 TRBV19 . . CASSIAPGIPYILAKNIQYF TGTGCCAGTAGTATAGCTCCCGGTATTCCTTATATACTAGCCAAAAACATTCAGTACTTC
TRBJ1-1 TRBV27 TRBD1 . CASSPGTGRGNTEAFF TGTGCCAGCAGTCCCGGGACAGGGCGTGGGAACACTGAAGCTTTCTTT
TRBJ1-5 TRBV2 TRBD1 few CASTGQGTNQPQHF TGTGCCAGCACCGGACAGGGGACCAATCAGCCCCAGCATTTT
TRBJ2-7 TRBV7-9 TRBD1 . CASSIEGQAYEQYF TGTGCCAGCAGCATCGAGGGACAGGCCTACGAGCAGTACTTC
TRBJ2-2 TRBV27 TRBD2 . CASSLGTRLGELFF TGTGCCAGCAGTTTAGGGACTAGGCTTGGGGAGCTGTTTTTT
TRBJ2-7 TRBV6-5 TRBD2 . CASSYQGGQSYEQYF TGTGCCAGCAGTTACCAGGGAGGGCAGTCCTACGAGCAGTACTTC
TRBJ2-7 TRBV7-6 . . CASSLRPGEDEQYF TGTGCCAGCAGCTTACGGCCAGGGGAAGACGAGCAGTACTTC
TRBJ2-5 TRBV28 . once CASSLWARETQYF TGTGCCAGCAGTTTATGGGCTCGCGAGACCCAGTACTTC
TRBJ1-1 TRBV6-1 . . CASSERGGLRTEAFF TGTGCCAGCAGTGAACGGGGGGGGCTGAGGACTGAAGCTTTCTTT
TRBJ2-7 TRBV7-6 . . CASSDGTLSYEQYF TGTGCCAGCAGCGACGGGACTCTCTCCTACGAGCAGTACTTC
TRBJ2-5 TRBV28 . . CASSLPTGAEETQYF TGTGCCAGCAGCCTCCCGACAGGAGCCGAAGAGACCCAGTACTTC
TRBJ1-2 TRBV10-3 . once CACNTGYYGYTF TGTGCCTGCAATACAGGGTACTATGGCTACACCTTC
TRBJ1-4 TRBV2 . . CASRSQSLGLFF TGTGCCAGCAGAAGTCAATCACTAGGCCTGTTTTTT
TRBJ2-1 TRBV5-4 . . CASSLTSNEQFF TGTGCCAGCAGCTTGACTAGCAATGAGCAGTTCTTC
TRBJ1-3 TRBV5-1 . . CASSYRENRGNTIYF TGCGCCAGCAGTTACCGTGAAAACCGGGGAAACACCATATATTTT
TRBJ2-7 TRBV18 TRBD2 . CASSPGTSGFLSYEQYF TGTGCCAGCTCACCTGGGACTAGCGGATTCCTCTCCTACGAGCAGTACTTC